This TCR beta chain emerged from a study of OX40 agonist ivuxolimab in advanced cancers. Across the study: Eligibility rules accepted prior anti-PD-1, anti-PD-L1 or anti-CTLA-4 therapy, and 40% had some.

Study results and limitations: Partial responders at 0.1-3.0 mg/kg showed near-lowest clonal expansion.

A remark on this clone: Its antigen is as yet unknown.

This table comes from immunoSEQ multiplex PCR, and its TCRdb copy is limited to in-frame clones, with some not included. Here the sample spans under 20,000 clones, 79% being singletons. The germline CDR1 and CDR2 sequences are SGDLS and YYNGEE. The CDR3 is made up of 14 amino acids. Trimming took off 4 bases at V and 8 bases at J, with 18 bases between the two ends. The starting material was CD4+ or CD8+ T cells sorted from blood, obtained in a trial of the OX40 agonist ivuxolimab. This receptor was obtained from an adult with an advanced solid tumor such as melanoma, head and neck, liver or kidney cancer. This chain joins TRBV9 and TRBJ1-2; D gene unclear. CDR3 protein: CASSPSGRVNGYTF. The CDR3 nucleotides are TGTGCCAGCAGCCCAAGCGGTCGGGTAAACGGCTACACCTTC.